Presented here are 20 T cell receptor beta chains from one specimen sequenced in a study of CD8+ T cells in alopecia areata. Reverse transcription of extracted RNA yielded cDNA, which provided the sequencing template. Here immunoSEQ multiplex PCR was the method, and the copy in TCRdb shows in-frame clones only, minus some. The sample yields about 260,000 clones, around 64% seen once. As for treatment: oral pan-JAK inhibitor, 5-10 mg twice daily. The sample in question was CD4+ T cells sorted from blood, obtained around week 53, from a patient treated with tofacitinib. The receptors derive from a human donor with alopecia areata.

The chain combines TRBV4-2 with TRBJ2-1; 7 bases line up with TRBD1. The CDR3 has 16 residues. Trimming removed 0 bases from V and 8 bases from J; junction bases left unmatched: 10. From germline, CDR1 is LGHNA and CDR2 YNFKEQ. The CDR3 loop is CASSQDEGAGSYEQFF. The DNA for the CDR3 is TGTGCCAGCAGCCAAGATGAGGGGGCCGGGTCGTATGAGCAGTTCTTC.

The chain uses TRBV30 and TRBJ2-2; D is undetermined. V lost 1 base and J lost 3, with 12 bases in between. The CDR3 contains 15 residues. CDR1 is GTSNPN and CDR2 is SVGIG in the germline V gene (reference sequence). The CDR3 bases are TGTGCCTGGAGTGCCCTATTTAGGGACACCGGGGAGCTGTTTTTT. It codes for CAWSALFRDTGELFF.

The rearrangement joins TRBV30 to TRBJ2-5; 7 bases are a match to TRBD2. V dropped 2 bases and J dropped 1; count of bases not matched to a gene: 7. CDR1 and CDR2 from the germline V gene are GTSNPN and SVGIG (reference sequence). The CDR3 spans 15 residues. The CDR3 coding sequence is TGTGCCTGGAGTAGGGAGGCGGGGGTCCAAGAGACCCAGTACTTC. Its translation is CAWSREAGVQETQYF.

V is TRBV5-6 and J is TRBJ2-7; 9 bases match TRBD1. This CDR3 is 17 amino acids long. Per the germline V gene, CDR1 is SGHDT and CDR2 is YYEEEE. V dropped 0 bases and J dropped 6; count of bases not matched to a gene: 13. Written as DNA, the CDR3 is TGTGCCAGCAGCTTGGACAGGGGGCGCGATATTTTATTCGAGCAGTACTTC. It codes for CASSLDRGRDILFEQYF.

This clone occurred a few times. This sequence joins TRBV6-5 and TRBJ1-2; 11 bases agree with TRBD1. Unmatched junction bases numbered 6, after V lost 2 bases and J lost 4 bases. Germline CDR1 reads MNHEY; CDR2 reads SVGAGI. The CDR3 totals 16 residues. In nucleotides, the CDR3 is TGTGCCAGCAGTTACGGGCGGACAGGGGGCATCTATGGCTACACCTTC. Translating it yields CASSYGRTGGIYGYTF.

This chain connects TRBV27 to TRBJ2-7; D is unclear. The V gene's germline CDR1 is MNHEY and CDR2 SMNVEV (reference sequence). Trimming cost V 9 bases and J 4 bases, with 13 bases left between them. The CDR3 runs 12 residues. DNA for the CDR3: TGTGCCAGTTACACCGAGGCTTACGAGCAGTACTTC. Translation: CASYTEAYEQYF.

This clone was seen only a few times. The chain is built from TRBV23-1 and TRBJ2-7; unclear D gene. TRBV23-1 is placed among ORFs of uncertain function. The V gene lost 3 bases and the J gene lost 0 bases, with 6 bases spanning the gap. The CDR3 has 13 amino acids. In DNA, the CDR3 is TGCGCCAGCAGTCAGAGGTCCTCCTACGAGCAGTACTTC. Its protein product is CASSQRSSYEQYF.

The chain employs TRBV11-2 and TRBJ1-4, with D maybe TRBD1 (5 bases). The CDR3 runs 14 residues. Germline CDR1 reads SGHAT; CDR2 reads FQNNGV. V gave up 1 base and J gave up 6 bases, with 9 bases separating them. The CDR3 sequence is CASSLGGWDEKLFF. The CDR3 nucleotides read TGTGCCAGCAGCTTAGGGGGCTGGGATGAAAAACTGTTTTTT.

The chain recombines TRBV7-9 with TRBJ2-5; TRBD1 might be the D (6 bases). Germline CDR1 reads SEHNR; CDR2 reads FQNEAQ (reference sequence). The CDR3 loop spans 14 amino acids. The germline V and J ends were trimmed by 5 bases and 2 bases, with 12 bases remaining between them. In nucleotides, the CDR3 is TGTGCCAGCAGCCCTACGACAGGACAAGAGACCCAGTACTTC. This encodes CASSPTTGQETQYF. The entire variable domain, with the rest obtained from reference TRBV7-9 and TRBJ2-5, is as follows: DTGVSQNPRHKITKRGQNVTFRCDPISEHNRLYWYRQTLGQGPEFLTYFQNEAQLEKSRLLSDRFSAERPKGSFSTLEIQRTEQGDSAMYLCASSPTTGQETQYFGPGTRLLVL.

CDR3 sequence (DNA): TGTGCCAGCAGCTTAGGACTAGCGGGGGGATTTGAGACCCAGTACTTC. The encoded protein is CASSLGLAGGFETQYF. The chain recombines TRBV7-2 with TRBJ2-5; the match to TRBD2 covers 13 bases. The CDR3 is 16 amino acids. Germline values: CDR1 SGHTA, CDR2 FQGNSA. V trimming: 1 base; J trimming: 5 bases; junction bases outside the gene matches: 4.

The chain is built from TRBV10-3 and TRBJ2-1; no clear D gene. V was trimmed by 2 bases and J by 0 bases, leaving 11 bases between them. The germline CDR1 and CDR2 sequences are ENHRY and SYGVKD. There are 16 residues in the CDR3. CDR3 in amino acids: CAISEDPRSSYNEQFF. The DNA for the CDR3 is TGTGCCATCAGTGAGGATCCCAGGAGCTCCTACAATGAGCAGTTCTTC.

Here the CDR3 reads CASSEPSTYEQYF. As DNA, the CDR3 is TGTGCCAGCAGTGAACCCTCCACTTACGAGCAGTACTTC. The gene calls are TRBV25-1 and TRBJ2-7; D not resolved. Germline V gives CDR1 MGHDK, CDR2 SYGVNS. V was pared by 2 bases and J by 4 bases, with 9 bases between. This CDR3 region has 13 residues.

The rearrangement links TRBV4-2 to TRBJ2-5; D is unresolved. CDR1 is LGHNA, CDR2 YNFKEQ, per germline. The germline V and J ends were trimmed by 0 bases and 7 bases, with 12 bases remaining between them. This CDR3 has 14 amino acids. The CDR3 sequence is CASSQDHKGGTQYF. CDR3 DNA sequence: TGTGCCAGCAGCCAAGATCACAAGGGCGGGACCCAGTACTTC.

This clone has only one observation. The chain combines TRBV4-3 with TRBJ1-1; no reliable D call. From germline, CDR1 is LGHNA and CDR2 YSLEER. Trimming stripped 0 bases from V and 3 bases from J, with 5 bases between. The CDR3 has 13 amino acids. CDR3 region: CASSQDSYTEAFF. As DNA, the CDR3 is TGCGCCAGCAGCCAAGACAGTTACACTGAAGCTTTCTTT.

The DNA for the CDR3 is TGCAGCGTTGGGGTGGCGGGGGAGGTCGGGGAGCTGTTTTTT. It specifies CSVGVAGEVGELFF. V is TRBV29-1 and J is TRBJ2-2; TRBD2 aligns across 7 bases. Trimming cost V 4 bases and J 7 bases; bases outside gene matches: 9. CDR1 and CDR2 from the germline V gene are SQVTM and ANQGSEA. The CDR3 loop spans 14 amino acids.

CDR3 sequence (DNA): TGTGCCAGTAGTATAGGGGCCGGGGGGACCCAGTACTTC. Amino acids: CASSIGAGGTQYF. The chain uses TRBV19 and TRBJ2-5, with a weak D call TRBD2 (6 bases). This CDR3 is 13 amino acids long. Germline V gene sequence: CDR1 LNHDA, CDR2 SQIVND (reference sequence). V lost 1 base to trimming and J lost 7 bases, with 10 bases between them.

Comments on this clone: Additional DNA sequences in this sample encode the identical CDR3. The chain employs TRBV30 and TRBJ2-7; D is unclear. This CDR3 has 13 residues. Trimming pared 2 bases from V and 1 base from J, leaving 9 bases between. Germline assignment: CDR1 GTSNPN and CDR2 SVGIG (reference sequence). CDR3 region: CAWSTGSSYEQYF. For the CDR3, the DNA is TGTGCCTGGAGTACGGGCAGTTCCTACGAGCAGTACTTC.

V and J are TRBV5-4 and TRBJ2-4, with 12 bases aligning to TRBD1. The V and J ends lost 0 bases and 13 bases, in that order; junction bases with no gene match: 5. The CDR3 loop spans 14 amino acids. CDR1 SGHNT and CDR2 YYREEE come from the germline V gene (reference sequence). CDR3 sequence reads: CASSLETGTGGQYF. The CDR3 DNA reads TGTGCCAGCAGCTTGGAAACCGGGACAGGGGGCCAGTACTTC. The full variable domain, completed using reference TRBV5-4 and TRBJ2-4, is ETGVTQSPTHLIKTRGQQVTLRCSSQSGHNTVSWYQQALGQGPQFIFQYYREEENGRGNFPPRFSGLQFPNYSSELNVNALELDDSALYLCASSLETGTGGQYFGAGTRLSVL.

This clone was counted a few times. The rearrangement uses TRBV30 and TRBJ2-1; 9 positions agree with TRBD2. CDR3 size: 14 residues. Germline loops: CDR1 GTSNPN, CDR2 SVGIG (reference sequence). Losses at the gene ends were 5 bases for V and 0 bases for J; bases not matched to a gene: 2. CDR3: CAWVSGGSYNEQFF. The CDR3 DNA is TGTGCCTGGGTTAGCGGGGGCTCCTACAATGAGCAGTTCTTC. The entire variable domain, with the rest obtained from reference TRBV30 and TRBJ2-1, is as follows: SQTIHQWPATLVQPVGSPLSLECTVEGTSNPNLYWYRQAAGRGLQLLFYSVGIGQISSEVPQNLSASRPQDRQFILSSKKLLLSDSGFYLCAWVSGGSYNEQFFGPGTRLTVL.

A few counts support this clone. This chain connects TRBV30 to TRBJ2-7; D perhaps matches TRBD1 (5 bases). V shed 2 bases and J shed 3 bases, with 14 bases lying between them. The CDR3 totals 14 residues. The V gene's germline CDR1 is GTSNPN and CDR2 SVGIG (reference sequence). The CDR3 DNA sequence: TGTGCCTGGAGTAGGGGTGACACTCTCTACGAGCAGTACTTC. This translates into CAWSRGDTLYEQYF.